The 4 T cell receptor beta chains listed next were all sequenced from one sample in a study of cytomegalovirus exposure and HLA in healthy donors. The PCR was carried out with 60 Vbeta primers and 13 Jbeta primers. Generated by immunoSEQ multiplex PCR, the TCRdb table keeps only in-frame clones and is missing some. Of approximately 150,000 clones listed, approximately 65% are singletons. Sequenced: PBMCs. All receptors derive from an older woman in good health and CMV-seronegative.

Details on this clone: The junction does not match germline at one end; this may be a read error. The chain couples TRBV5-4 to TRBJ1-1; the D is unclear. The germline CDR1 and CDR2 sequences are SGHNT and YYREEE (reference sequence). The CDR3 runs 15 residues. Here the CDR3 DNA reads TGTGCCAGCAGCTTGGGAGGAGTGGTGAACGCTGAAGCTTTCTTT. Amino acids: CASSLGGVVNAEAFF.

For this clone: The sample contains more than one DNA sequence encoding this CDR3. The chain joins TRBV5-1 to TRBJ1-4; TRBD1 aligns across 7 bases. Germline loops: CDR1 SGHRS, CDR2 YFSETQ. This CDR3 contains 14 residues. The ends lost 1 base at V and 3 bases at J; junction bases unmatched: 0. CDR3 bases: TGCGCCAGCAGCTTGCAGGGGGCTAATGAAAAACTGTTTTTT. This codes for CASSLQGANEKLFF.

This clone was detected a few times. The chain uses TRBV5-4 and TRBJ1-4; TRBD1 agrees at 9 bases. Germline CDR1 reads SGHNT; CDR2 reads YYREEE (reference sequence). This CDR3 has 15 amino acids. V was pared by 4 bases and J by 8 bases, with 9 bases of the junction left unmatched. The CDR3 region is CASSLAIGTGEKLFF. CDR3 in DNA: TGTGCCAGCAGCCTAGCAATCGGGACAGGGGAAAAACTGTTTTTT.

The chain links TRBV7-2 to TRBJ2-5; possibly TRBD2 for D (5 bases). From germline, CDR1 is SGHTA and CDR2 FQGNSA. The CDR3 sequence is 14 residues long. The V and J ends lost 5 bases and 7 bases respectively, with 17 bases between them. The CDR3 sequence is CASSPLGGHRTQYF. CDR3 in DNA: TGTGCCAGCAGCCCCCTAGGAGGCCACAGGACCCAGTACTTC.